These 30 T cell receptor beta chains were sequenced from one sample in a study of blood T cell repertoires in COVID-19. Clones were read by immunoSEQ multiplex PCR, and TCRdb kept only the in-frame ones, dropping some. The sample carries about 210,000 clones, roughly 86% recorded once. Sequences were obtained from peripheral blood. The receptors shown here come from a woman aged 45-59 years with active or convalescent COVID-19.

This clone was picked up one time. This chain links TRBV6-6 with TRBJ2-2; 7 bases fit TRBD1. Germline-derived CDR1 and CDR2 are MNHNY and SVGAGI (reference sequence). This CDR3 is 14 amino acids long. V shed 8 bases, J shed 6 bases, and the junction held 9 bases outside the gene matches. The CDR3 is CASRNRGDAGELFF. As DNA, the CDR3 is TGTGCCAGCCGTAACAGGGGAGACGCCGGGGAGCTGTTTTTT.

V is TRBV2 and J is TRBJ1-4; possibly TRBD1 for D (6 bases). Germline V gene data show CDR1 as SNHLY and CDR2 as FYNNEI. This CDR3 has 17 amino acids. Trimming removed 3 bases from V and 0 bases from J, with 14 bases in between. In DNA, the CDR3 is TGTGCCAGCAGTGAGAGGGGACACGGAACAACTAATGAAAAACTGTTTTTT. As protein: CASSERGHGTTNEKLFF. The whole variable domain, filled in from reference TRBV2 and TRBJ1-4, reads EPEVTQTPSHQVTQMGQEVILRCVPISNHLYFYWYRQILGQKVEFLVSFYNNEISEKSEIFDDQFSVERPDGSNFTLKIRSTKLEDSAMYFCASSERGHGTTNEKLFFGSGTQLSVL.

V and J are TRBV19 and TRBJ1-2; D remains ambiguous. Trimming took off 8 bases at V and 7 bases at J, with 14 bases between the two ends. This CDR3 contains 12 residues. The germline gives CDR1 LNHDA, CDR2 SQIVND (reference sequence). The CDR3 nucleotides are TGTGCCAGTGGCCCAGGTCGGGGTGGCTACACCTTC. Its translation: CASGPGRGGYTF.

The J gene is TRBJ1-4, the V gene TRBV7-2, with D possibly TRBD1 on 6 matching bases. This CDR3 region has 15 residues. The germline V gene encodes CDR1 SGHTA and CDR2 FQGNSA. V was clipped by 5 bases and J by 4 bases, with 14 bases between them. This CDR3 is CASSTQGMGNEKLFF. The CDR3 nucleotides are TGTGCCAGCAGCACCCAGGGGATGGGTAATGAAAAACTGTTTTTT.

This clone turned up a few times. The chain employs TRBV6-4 and TRBJ2-3, with a possible D match to TRBD2 (6 bases). V dropped 2 bases and J dropped 0 bases, with 6 bases sitting between them. Looked up from germline, CDR1 is MRHNA and CDR2 is SNTAGT. CDR3 size: 14 residues. CDR3 bases: TGTGCCAGCAGTGACGGGGGGAGCACAGATACGCAGTATTTT. It encodes CASSDGGSTDTQYF.

The chain recombines TRBV5-4 with TRBJ2-2; TRBD2 is a possible D gene (6 bases). Germline CDR1 SGHNT, CDR2 YYREEE (reference sequence). The CDR3 is 11 amino acids. V was pared by 4 bases and J by 8 bases, with 6 bases between. The CDR3 reads CASSAGGELFF. DNA of the CDR3: TGTGCCAGCAGCGCGGGGGGGGAGCTGTTTTTT. The full variable domain, completed using reference TRBV5-4 and TRBJ2-2, is ETGVTQSPTHLIKTRGQQVTLRCSSQSGHNTVSWYQQALGQGPQFIFQYYREEENGRGNFPPRFSGLQFPNYSSELNVNALELDDSALYLCASSAGGELFFGEGSRLTVL.

This sequence joins TRBV19 and TRBJ2-1; 8 bases match TRBD2. The CDR3 covers 16 residues. Trimming at V came to 7 bases and at J to 2 bases, leaving 10 bases not matched to a gene. Germline V gene lookup returns CDR1 LNHDA and CDR2 SQIVND (reference sequence). The CDR3 here is CASNGLAGPTYNEQFF. CDR3 nucleotides: TGTGCCAGTAACGGGCTAGCGGGTCCAACCTACAATGAGCAGTTCTTC.

This clone was seen only a few times. The V and J genes are TRBV5-1 and TRBJ1-2, with D maybe TRBD1 (6 bases). CDR1 and CDR2 (germline): SGHRS, YFSETQ. CDR3 length: 16 amino acids. V lost 2 bases, J lost 5 bases, and 19 bases lay in between. The CDR3 DNA follows: TGCGCCAGCAGCTTTGGGTCCGAAGGACAGAAGTATGGCTACACCTTC. It encodes CASSFGSEGQKYGYTF.

The chain employs TRBV14 and TRBJ1-1; D is perhaps TRBD1 (5 bases). CDR1 and CDR2 from the germline V gene are SGHDN and FVKESK. CDR3 length: 14 residues. V gave up 1 base and J gave up 4 bases, with 10 bases separating them. The CDR3 DNA sequence: TGTGCCAGCAGCCAAGGAAACGGGGGCACTGAAGCTTTCTTT. As protein: CASSQGNGGTEAFF.

V usage is TRBV24-1 and J usage is TRBJ1-5, with a possible D match to TRBD1 (5 bases). CDR1 is KGHDR, CDR2 SFDVKD, per germline. V was pared by 4 bases and J by 4 bases, with 10 bases between. The CDR3 spans 14 residues. The CDR3 nucleotides read TGTGCCACCAGTGAGGCTCAGGGAAATCAGCCCCAGCATTTT. It yields the protein CATSEAQGNQPQHF.

The chain joins TRBV7-3 to TRBJ2-2, with no clear D. This CDR3 has 13 residues. The germline CDR1 and CDR2 sequences are SGHTA and FQGTGA. Between the trimmed V and J ends, which lost 4 bases and 13 bases, there was a span of 16 bases. The CDR3 reads CASSSLGGLGLFF. The CDR3 DNA is TGTGCCAGCAGCTCCTTAGGTGGGCTGGGGCTGTTTTTT. The whole variable domain, remainder taken from reference TRBV7-3 and TRBJ2-2, is GAGVSQTPSNKVTEKGKYVELRCDPISGHTALYWYRQSLGQGPEFLIYFQGTGAADDSGLPNDRFFAVRPEGSVSTLKIQRTERGDSAVYLCASSSLGGLGLFFGEGSRLTVL.

This chain connects TRBV3-1 (or the pseudogene TRBV3-2) to TRBJ1-2; weak D call: TRBD1 (6 bases). The CDR3 contains 15 residues. Germline CDR1 reads LGHDT; CDR2 reads YNNKEL (reference sequence). V was cut by 3 bases and J by 4 bases, with 15 bases left in between. The CDR3 reads CASSQTLTGLYGYTF. CDR3 DNA: TGTGCCAGCAGCCAGACCCTCACAGGGCTCTATGGCTACACCTTC.

This clone was recorded many times. The chain has TRBV19 and TRBJ1-3; D unresolved. The germline V and J ends were trimmed by 5 bases and 2 bases, with 10 bases remaining between them. CDR1 LNHDA and CDR2 SQIVND come from the germline V gene (reference sequence). The CDR3 has 14 amino acids. CDR3 region: CASSPGITGNTIYF. CDR3 nucleotides: TGTGCCAGTAGTCCGGGAATCACTGGAAACACCATATATTTT.

This chain uses TRBV4-1 with TRBJ1-5; D may be TRBD1 (6 bases). The CDR3 runs to 18 residues. Germline V lookup: CDR1 MGHRA, CDR2 YSYEKL. The V and J ends lost 1 base and 5 bases respectively, with 21 bases between them. CDR3 loop: CASSQAYQDRSTYQPQHF. DNA of the CDR3: TGCGCCAGCAGCCAAGCCTATCAAGACAGGAGTACTTATCAGCCCCAGCATTTT.

The V gene is TRBV6-5, the J gene TRBJ2-1; maybe TRBD2 (6 bases). CDR1 and CDR2 (germline): MNHEY, SVGAGI. This CDR3 is built from 15 residues. V lost 0 bases and J 8 bases, leaving 14 bases between the germline ends. This chain's CDR3 is CASSYSIGSGDEQFF. The CDR3 coding sequence is TGTGCCAGCAGTTACTCGATCGGGAGCGGAGATGAGCAGTTCTTC.

The chain combines TRBV2 with TRBJ1-4, with 10 bases aligning to TRBD1. The CDR3 sequence is 14 residues long. The junction had 5 bases not matched to a gene; V was cut back by 6 bases and J by 7 bases. Germline V gives CDR1 SNHLY, CDR2 FYNNEI. Written as DNA, the CDR3 is TGTGCCAGCAGGGGGACAGGGGAAGTTGAAAAACTGTTTTTT. Its translation is CASRGTGEVEKLFF. The full variable domain, rest sourced from reference TRBV2 and TRBJ1-4, is EPEVTQTPSHQVTQMGQEVILRCVPISNHLYFYWYRQILGQKVEFLVSFYNNEISEKSEIFDDQFSVERPDGSNFTLKIRSTKLEDSAMYFCASRGTGEVEKLFFGSGTQLSVL.

This rearrangement joins TRBV28 to TRBJ2-5; TRBD2 matches at 7 bases. This CDR3 region has 15 residues. Germline V gene data show CDR1 as MDHEN and CDR2 as SYDVKM. The V and J ends lost 4 bases and 2 bases, in that order; junction bases with no gene match: 7. CDR3 DNA sequence: TGTGCCAGCAGTTCCTCCCCGGGGGGACAAGAGACCCAGTACTTC. It specifies CASSSSPGGQETQYF.

The chain carries TRBV27 and TRBJ1-5; no reliable D call. Trimming cost V 3 bases and J 4 bases, with 10 bases left between them. The germline gives CDR1 MNHEY, CDR2 SMNVEV (reference sequence). The CDR3 loop spans 14 amino acids. The CDR3 spells CASSFHGENQPQHF. The CDR3 nucleotides read TGTGCCAGCAGTTTCCATGGGGAGAATCAGCCCCAGCATTTT.

The chain combines TRBV7-3 with TRBJ2-4; D is possibly TRBD2 (6 bases). Trimming pared 5 bases from V and 6 bases from J, leaving 11 bases between. The CDR3 loop spans 13 amino acids. From germline, CDR1 is SGHTA and CDR2 FQGTGA. The CDR3 protein is CASSRGLGNIQYF. CDR3 in DNA: TGTGCCAGCAGCCGGGGACTCGGAAACATTCAGTACTTC. Full variable domain (remainder filled in from reference TRBV7-3 and TRBJ2-4): GAGVSQTPSNKVTEKGKYVELRCDPISGHTALYWYRQSLGQGPEFLIYFQGTGAADDSGLPNDRFFAVRPEGSVSTLKIQRTERGDSAVYLCASSRGLGNIQYFGAGTRLSVL.

This clone was seen only once. The chain combines TRBV5-1 with TRBJ1-4; D perhaps matches TRBD1 (6 bases). Germline CDR1 is SGHRS and CDR2 is YFSETQ. This CDR3 has 15 residues. Trimming left V 2 bases short and J 5 bases short, with 13 bases between. CDR3 in DNA: TGCGCCAGCAGCTTCGACAGGCCACCGAATGAAAAACTGTTTTTT. Protein sequence: CASSFDRPPNEKLFF. Variable domain in full (rest from reference TRBV5-1 and TRBJ1-4): KAGVTQTPRYLIKTRGQQVTLSCSPISGHRSVSWYQQTPGQGLQFLFEYFSETQRNKGNFPGRFSGRQFSNSRSEMNVSTLELGDSALYLCASSFDRPPNEKLFFGSGTQLSVL.

The chain joins TRBV11-2 to TRBJ2-3, with 10 bases that match TRBD1. V dropped 8 bases and J dropped 6; count of bases not matched to a gene: 14. This CDR3 comprises 16 residues. The germline V gene encodes CDR1 SGHAT and CDR2 FQNNGV. The CDR3 sequence is CASLFGRDRGLDTQYF. CDR3 in DNA: TGTGCCAGCCTTTTTGGTCGGGACAGGGGATTGGATACGCAGTATTTT.

The table lists this clone with a count of one. The V and J genes are TRBV4-2 and TRBJ2-1; 11 nucleotides line up with TRBD2. Germline V gene sequence: CDR1 LGHNA, CDR2 YNFKEQ. This CDR3 is built from 18 residues. V dropped 0 bases and J dropped 4; count of bases not matched to a gene: 8. CDR3 sequence: CASSQELFRLAGYNEQFF. As DNA, the CDR3 is TGTGCCAGCAGCCAAGAACTTTTCCGACTAGCGGGATACAATGAGCAGTTCTTC.

The chain joins TRBV28 to TRBJ2-2; possibly TRBD2 for D (5 bases). Germline values: CDR1 MDHEN, CDR2 SYDVKM. The V gene lost 5 bases and the J gene lost 1 base, with 8 bases spanning the gap. CDR3 size: 14 residues. In nucleotides, the CDR3 is TGTGCCAGCAGTCCCGGGATGAACACCGGGGAGCTGTTTTTT. It specifies CASSPGMNTGELFF.

This clone was found once. This chain joins TRBV18 and TRBJ2-3, with 10 bases identical to TRBD1. V gave up 3 bases and J gave up 1 base; unmatched junction bases: 13. Looked up from germline, CDR1 is KGHSH and CDR2 is LQKENI. This CDR3 has 19 amino acids. CDR3 coding DNA: TGTGCCAGCTCACCTCTCCCAGGAGGGGGGACAGGGGGCACAGATACGCAGTATTTT. It is translated as CASSPLPGGGTGGTDTQYF.

J is TRBJ2-5 and V is TRBV3-1 (or the pseudogene TRBV3-2); TRBD2 matches 8 bases. This CDR3 contains 11 residues. Germline V gene lookup returns CDR1 LGHDT and CDR2 YNNKEL (reference sequence). With 0 bases clipped from V and 14 bases from J, the junction kept 2 bases outside the gene matches. CDR3 protein: CASSQEGLGYF. The CDR3 bases are TGTGCCAGCAGCCAAGAGGGACTAGGTTACTTC.

V and J are TRBV6-4 and TRBJ2-1; TRBD2 might be the D (6 bases). This CDR3 spans 14 amino acids. V lost 0 bases and J 8 bases, leaving 11 bases between the germline ends. The germline V gene has CDR1 MRHNA and CDR2 SNTAGT. CDR3 sequence (DNA): TGTGCCAGCAGTGACTCCTCGGAGGGCCATGAGCAGTTCTTC. Translation gives CASSDSSEGHEQFF.

This chain links TRBV11-2 with TRBJ2-1; 7 bases agree with TRBD2. CDR1 is SGHAT and CDR2 is FQNNGV in the germline V gene. V lost 4 bases to trimming and J lost 5 bases; unmatched junction nucleotides: 8. The CDR3 loop spans 15 amino acids. This chain's CDR3 is CASSSGLTLNNEQFF. The CDR3 DNA follows: TGTGCCAGCAGCTCGGGACTAACACTCAACAATGAGCAGTTCTTC.

This clone ranks as medium-sized (0.01 to 0.1%). This sequence joins TRBV27 and TRBJ1-2; tentative D call: TRBD1 (5 bases). CDR3 length equals 13 residues. V lost 4 bases and J 3 bases, leaving 9 bases between the germline ends. Germline V lookup: CDR1 MNHEY, CDR2 SMNVEV (reference sequence). CDR3 amino acids: CASSSQDYYGYTF. The CDR3, as DNA: TGTGCCAGCAGTTCACAGGATTACTATGGCTACACCTTC.

This clone showed up just a few times. This chain connects TRBV18 to TRBJ1-2; the match to TRBD1 covers 7 bases. Germline CDR1 reads KGHSH; CDR2 reads LQKENI. The length of the CDR3 is 14 residues. V lost 6 bases to trimming and J lost 7 bases; unmatched junction nucleotides: 11. The CDR3 reads CASSQGQRAGGYTF. The CDR3 DNA sequence: TGTGCCAGCTCGCAGGGACAGAGGGCTGGTGGCTACACCTTC.

The chain is built from TRBV14 and TRBJ2-1; TRBD2 might be the D (6 bases). The CDR3 is 16 amino acids. Germline CDR1 is SGHDN and CDR2 is FVKESK. The V end lost 5 bases, the J end lost 4 bases, and 18 bases lay between the germline ends. CDR3 nucleotides: TGTGCCAGCAGCGGAGGAGGGATACGAATTTACAATGAGCAGTTCTTC. This gives the protein CASSGGGIRIYNEQFF.